Listed here are 13 T cell receptor beta chains from one sample, sequenced in a study of CD8+CD57+ T cells in acquired aplastic anemia. TCR beta VDJ combinations and CDR3 sequences were profiled from genomic DNA. In TCRdb, the reads were re-called with MiXCR into one record per CDR3 protein. The repertoire has fewer than 300,000 distinct CDR3 sequences, approximately 86% of them found once; the top ten carry approximately 40%. Sequencing involved patients with CD8+CD57+ cell expansion previously shown by flow cytometry. Sequencing used sorted CD4+, CD8+, or CD8+CD57+ T cells (not recorded which) from PBMCs. The receptors shown here come from a human donor with aplastic anemia.

CDR3 nucleotides: TGTGCCAGCAGCGACGGGGACACAGACCCCCACTTT. Its translation is CASSDGDTDPHF. J is TRBJ1-6 and V is TRBV2, with a tentative D call TRBD1 (6 bases). The V gene's germline CDR1 is SNHLY and CDR2 FYNNEI. Trimming removed 6 bases from V and 18 bases from J, with 18 bases in between. The CDR3 is 12 amino acids.

V is TRBV5-6 and J is TRBJ1-1; tentatively, D is TRBD1 (5 bases). Germline values: CDR1 SGHDT, CDR2 YYEEEE. V was pared by 0 bases and J by 7 bases, with 16 bases between. The CDR3 totals 15 residues. The DNA for the CDR3 is TGTGCCAGCAGCTTGGAGAGGGGAGGGCAAGATGAAGCTTTCTTT. This sequence encodes CASSLERGGQDEAFF.

This clonotype came up many times. This is likely a read error, given that the CDR3 carries no conserved phenylalanine or tryptophan at its end. The DNA is left out, because the CDR3 cannot be placed on it with certainty; the CDR3 is given as TCRdb lists it. The chain joins TRBV9 to TRBJ2-3; the table's D call, TRBD1, has no DNA check behind it. Germline V gene lookup returns CDR1 SGDLS and CDR2 YYNGEE. The CDR3 is 13 residues long, counting both termini. The CDR3 protein is CASSEGGTGVNTV.

Regarding this clonotype: This may arise from a read error, as a much more abundant clone is one base away. V gene TRBV9 combines with J gene TRBJ2-3; tentatively, D is TRBD1 (6 bases). The CDR3 length is 14 residues. The germline gives CDR1 SGDLS, CDR2 YYNGEE. CDR3 residues: CAISVGGESTDTHF. DNA of the CDR3: TGTGCCATCAGCGTAGGGGGAGAGAGCACAGATACGCATTTT.

The chain combines TRBV12-3 or TRBV12-4 with TRBJ2-3; 7 nucleotides match TRBD1. The CDR3 is 15 residues long. After removal of 8 bases from V and 1 base from J, the junction contained 9 bases not matched to a gene. The CDR3 nucleotides read TGTGCCAGCGCTACTCGGGACAGCGGCACAGATACGCAGTATTTT. Its translation is CASATRDSGTDTQYF.

J is TRBJ2-7 and V is TRBV5-6; a weak D match, TRBD2 (5 bases). The CDR3 consists of 12 residues. Trimming removed 0 bases from V and 5 bases from J, with 6 bases in between. Germline V gene data show CDR1 as SGHDT and CDR2 as YYEEEE. The CDR3 here is CASSLERDEQYV. Here the CDR3 DNA reads TGTGCCAGCAGCTTGGAGAGGGACGAGCAGTACGTC.

V usage is TRBV2 and J usage is TRBJ1-1; D gene uncertain. The V gene lost 1 base and the J gene lost 4 bases, with 7 bases spanning the gap. In germline, CDR1 is SNHLY, CDR2 FYNNEI. The CDR3 has 13 amino acids. For the CDR3, the DNA is TGTGCCAGCAGTGAAGGACACCTCACTGAAGCTTTCTTT. This encodes CASSEGHLTEAFF.

The chain recombines TRBV11-3 with TRBJ2-7, with D uncertain. Per germline, CDR1 SGHNT and CDR2 YENEEA. The V gene lost 5 bases and the J gene lost 2 bases, with 13 bases spanning the gap. This CDR3 is built from 14 residues. As DNA, the CDR3 is TGTGCCAGCAGCGTACGTCGCCCAGCCTACGAGCAGTACTTC. Protein sequence: CASSVRRPAYEQYF.

As for this clonotype: An end of the junction does not agree with germline; a read error may underlie this. The genes are TRBV7-8 and TRBJ2-2; D is unclear. The CDR3 length is 12 residues. In germline, CDR1 is SGHVS, CDR2 FQNEAQ. The CDR3 here is CASSLEHCEQFF. DNA of the CDR3: TGTGCCAGCAGCTTAGAACACTGCGAGCAGTTTTTT.

The rearrangement joins TRBV7-8 to TRBJ2-3; D perhaps matches TRBD1 (5 bases). Per the germline V gene, CDR1 is SGHVS and CDR2 is FQNEAQ. The CDR3 runs to 13 residues. Trimming stripped 1 base from V and 7 bases from J, with 9 bases between. CDR3 nucleotide sequence: TGTGCCAGCAGCTTAGGGGGCACTCATACGCAGTATTTT. This sequence encodes CASSLGGTHTQYF.

The chain employs TRBV7-6 and TRBJ1-1; no reliable D call. Germline lookup yields CDR1 SGHVS and CDR2 FNYEAQ. V was cut by 4 bases and J by 7 bases, with 13 bases left in between. This CDR3 spans 13 amino acids. The CDR3 loop reads CASSSPRRSEAFF. The CDR3 nucleotides are TGTGCCAGCAGCTCCCCGCGCAGGAGTGAAGCTTTCTTT.

This CDR3 is CASSLGLAPPDEQYF. The CDR3 coding sequence is TGTGCCAGCAGCTTAGGGTTGGCCCCACCGGACGAGCAGTACTTC. The chain combines TRBV7-2 with TRBJ2-7, with D unresolved. CDR3 size: 15 residues. V lost 1 base to trimming and J lost 5 bases, with 15 bases between them. The germline gives CDR1 SGHTA, CDR2 FQGNSA.

This clonotype was detected only a few times. The rearrangement joins TRBV19 to TRBJ1-3; D unresolved. V lost 3 bases to trimming and J lost 2 bases, with 5 bases between them. In germline, CDR1 is LNHDA, CDR2 SQIVND (reference sequence). There are 13 residues in the CDR3. The CDR3, as DNA: TGTGCCAGTAGTATTGAGCCTGGAAACACCATATATTTT. Its protein product is CASSIEPGNTIYF.